The 21 T cell receptor beta chains in this list originate from one sample, sequenced in a study of T cell responses to AZD1222 COVID-19 vaccine. Produced via immunoSEQ multiplex PCR; TCRdb's table is partial and in-frame only. The sample records 210,000 or so clones, 90% to 95% being singletons. The sample here was peripheral blood, taken 28 days after the second dose of the MenACWY control vaccine. These receptors all stem from an adult who received the MenACWY meningococcal vaccine as a control.

The V and J genes are TRBV6-2 or TRBV6-3 and TRBJ2-3; D gene uncertain. Trimming removed 5 bases at V and 2 bases at J, with 11 bases between. CDR3 length: 14 residues. CDR1 and CDR2 (germline): MNHEY, SVGEGT. CDR3 amino acids: CASSPRWATDTQYF. In nucleotides, the CDR3 is TGTGCCAGCAGTCCCCGGTGGGCCACAGATACGCAGTATTTT.

The chain is built from TRBV18 and TRBJ1-2; 8 bases match TRBD1. The V gene end was trimmed by 5 bases and the J gene end by 4 bases; junction bases not matched to a gene: 9. The CDR3 runs to 15 residues. Germline loops: CDR1 KGHSH, CDR2 LQKENI. CDR3 sequence (DNA): TGTGCCAGCTCAGGGACAGGAGCCGAACCCTATGGCTACACCTTC. Translation: CASSGTGAEPYGYTF.

The V and J genes are TRBV5-4 and TRBJ2-7; D is uncertain. The CDR3 sequence is 13 residues long. Trimming cost V 0 bases and J 1 base, with 5 bases left between them. Germline V gene sequence: CDR1 SGHNT, CDR2 YYREEE (reference sequence). The CDR3 bases are TGTGCCAGCAGCTTGGACAGATCCTACGAGCAGTACTTC. Its translation is CASSLDRSYEQYF.

The V call is TRBV18, the J call TRBJ1-1; D unresolved. Per germline, CDR1 KGHSH and CDR2 LQKENI. The CDR3 extends over 13 amino acids. Trimming took 6 bases from V and 7 from J, leaving 15 bases between them. CDR3 DNA sequence: TGTGCCAGCTCCCCGACAATTTTGGGTGAAGCTTTCTTT. Its protein is CASSPTILGEAFF.

Comments on this clone: In the same sample, other DNA sequences code for this CDR3. The chain recombines TRBV28 with TRBJ1-2, with no clear D. V gave up 5 bases and J gave up 4 bases, with 14 bases separating them. CDR3 length: 14 amino acids. The germline V gene encodes CDR1 MDHEN and CDR2 SYDVKM. The CDR3 DNA sequence: TGTGCCAGCAGTCCGACGGGAGGAGGCTATGGCTACACCTTC. It is translated as CASSPTGGGYGYTF.

This rearrangement joins TRBV27 to TRBJ2-1; 11 bases fit TRBD2. Germline V gene sequence: CDR1 MNHEY, CDR2 SMNVEV (reference sequence). J gave up 5 bases and V 1 base, and 1 base lay outside the gene matches. CDR3 size: 15 residues. This CDR3 reads CASSLFSGGDNEQFF. CDR3 DNA: TGTGCCAGCAGTTTATTTAGCGGGGGGGACAATGAGCAGTTCTTC.

The chain uses TRBV29-1 and TRBJ2-7; D gene unclear. The CDR3 covers 12 residues. Germline V gene sequence: CDR1 SQVTM, CDR2 ANQGSEA. Trimming took 1 base from V and 2 from J, leaving 6 bases between them. The CDR3 sequence is CSVEGLTYEQYF. The DNA for the CDR3 is TGCAGCGTTGAAGGGTTAACCTACGAGCAGTACTTC.

This clone was observed a few times. The CDR3 bases are TGCGCCAGCAGCCAAGTCCTAGGGTACAATCAGCCCCAGCATTTT. It encodes CASSQVLGYNQPQHF. The rearrangement joins TRBV4-1 to TRBJ1-5; D ambiguous. Trimming left V 1 base short and J 3 bases short, with 10 bases between. Germline V CDR1 and CDR2: MGHRA, YSYEKL. The CDR3 runs to 15 residues.

This sequence joins TRBV28 and TRBJ1-5; 7 nucleotides align to TRBD1. Trimming removed 6 bases from V and 1 base from J; junction bases left unmatched: 6. CDR1 and CDR2 from the germline V gene are MDHEN and SYDVKM. The CDR3 runs to 15 residues. CDR3: CASSRGGGSNQPQHF. CDR3 coding DNA: TGTGCCAGCAGCAGAGGGGGCGGGAGCAATCAGCCCCAGCATTTT.

The chain is built from TRBV27 and TRBJ1-5; 7 nucleotides line up with TRBD1. This CDR3 comprises 15 residues. Germline CDR1 and CDR2: MNHEY and SMNVEV (reference sequence). Trimming at V came to 6 bases and at J to 4 bases, leaving 9 bases not matched to a gene. CDR3 sequence reads: CASSQWTGKNQPQHF. CDR3 nucleotides: TGTGCCAGCAGCCAGTGGACAGGCAAAAATCAGCCCCAGCATTTT.

Only one count was recorded for this clone. The chain employs TRBV7-2 and TRBJ1-2, with a possible D match to TRBD1 (6 bases). The CDR3 is made up of 15 amino acids. V dropped 1 base and J dropped 8 bases, with 17 bases sitting between them. Germline-derived CDR1 and CDR2 are SGHTA and FQGNSA. CDR3 sequence (DNA): TGTGCCAGCAGCTTAGACGGGACACTAAGGGAGGGCTACACCTTC. Protein: CASSLDGTLREGYTF. Full variable domain (missing parts from reference TRBV7-2 and TRBJ1-2): GAGVSQSPSNKVTEKGKDVELRCDPISGHTALYWYRQSLGQGLEFLIYFQGNSAPDKSGLPSDRFSAERTGGSVSTLTIQRTQQEDSAVYLCASSLDGTLREGYTFGSGTRLTVV.

The rearrangement joins TRBV28 to TRBJ2-7; D perhaps matches TRBD2 (6 bases). V gave up 1 base and J gave up 2 bases, with 12 bases separating them. Germline V gives CDR1 MDHEN, CDR2 SYDVKM. The CDR3 consists of 15 residues. CDR3 residues: CASSLSVSGTYEQYF. The CDR3 nucleotides read TGTGCCAGCAGTTTATCGGTTAGCGGAACCTACGAGCAGTACTTC.

This chain links TRBV5-6 with TRBJ1-5; D ambiguous. Between the trimmed V and J ends, which lost 1 base and 3 bases, there was a span of 14 bases. Germline V lookup: CDR1 SGHDT, CDR2 YYEEEE. CDR3 size: 16 residues. CDR3 sequence: CASSLRWSGNNQPQHF. The CDR3 DNA is TGTGCCAGCAGCTTGCGGTGGTCAGGAAACAATCAGCCCCAGCATTTT.

The V gene is TRBV27, the J gene TRBJ1-1; 7 bases align to TRBD1. The junction had 8 bases not matched to a gene; V was cut back by 6 bases and J by 7 bases. CDR1 is MNHEY, CDR2 SMNVEV, per germline (reference sequence). This CDR3 comprises 13 residues. Here the CDR3 reads CASRPPGQDEAFF. In DNA form, the CDR3 reads TGTGCCAGCAGACCTCCTGGACAGGATGAAGCTTTCTTT.

The rearrangement joins TRBV7-2 to TRBJ1-3; D call uncertain. The V gene lost 1 base and the J gene lost 0 bases, with 7 bases spanning the gap. Germline CDR1 SGHTA, CDR2 FQGNSA. CDR3 size: 15 residues. CDR3 in DNA: TGTGCCAGCAGCTTAGTGGGCGGCTCTGGAAACACCATATATTTT. Protein: CASSLVGGSGNTIYF.

The rearrangement uses TRBV4-1 and TRBJ1-6; tentatively, D is TRBD1 (5 bases). Germline loops: CDR1 MGHRA, CDR2 YSYEKL. The CDR3 consists of 16 residues. V lost 4 bases, J lost 0 bases, and 10 bases lay in between. The CDR3 DNA is TGCGCCAGCAGCCCTGGGACCAGCTCCTATAATTCACCCCTCCACTTT. Protein sequence: CASSPGTSSYNSPLHF.

The V and J genes are TRBV5-1 and TRBJ2-1, with 13 bases fitting TRBD2. The V segment lost 2 bases and the J segment 10 bases; nucleotides outside the gene matches: 6. This CDR3 is built from 15 residues. The germline V gene has CDR1 SGHRS and CDR2 YFSETQ. CDR3 nucleotide sequence: TGCGCCAGCAGCTTACTAGCGGGAGGGCTGCCCGAGCAGTTCTTC. As protein: CASSLLAGGLPEQFF.

Here the CDR3 DNA reads TGTGCCAGCAGCTTGGGTATCGGACAGCTTTCTCCCTACGAGCAGTACTTC. It yields the protein CASSLGIGQLSPYEQYF. The chain joins TRBV5-6 to TRBJ2-7; perhaps TRBD1 as D (6 bases). Per the germline V gene, CDR1 is SGHDT and CDR2 is YYEEEE. The V end lost 0 bases, the J end lost 2 bases, and 18 bases lay between the germline ends. CDR3 length equals 17 residues.

This chain's CDR3 is CASSYSWQGAVDEQFF. In nucleotides, the CDR3 is TGTGCCAGCAGTTACTCGTGGCAGGGGGCCGTGGATGAGCAGTTCTTC. The rearrangement joins TRBV6-5 to TRBJ2-1, with 8 bases that match TRBD1. CDR1 and CDR2 from the germline V gene are MNHEY and SVGAGI. V lost 0 bases to trimming and J lost 8 bases; unmatched junction nucleotides: 9. This CDR3 spans 16 amino acids.

Comments on this clone: The sample contains more than one DNA sequence encoding this CDR3. The J gene is TRBJ2-3, the V gene TRBV6-4; D may be TRBD2 (6 bases). Germline CDR1 and CDR2: MRHNA and SNTAGT. The CDR3 spans 16 residues. V was shortened by 0 bases and J by 0 bases, with 10 bases between the two germline ends. The CDR3: CASSDSAGGSTDTQYF. In DNA, the CDR3 is TGTGCCAGCAGTGACTCGGCCGGAGGGAGCACAGATACGCAGTATTTT.

The gene calls are TRBV28 and TRBJ1-4; 7 nucleotides line up with TRBD1. CDR3 length: 14 amino acids. Germline CDR1 MDHEN, CDR2 SYDVKM. Trimming removed 3 bases from V and 5 bases from J; junction bases left unmatched: 3. The CDR3 protein is CASSLAGGNEKLFF. The CDR3 coding sequence is TGTGCCAGCAGTTTGGCAGGGGGGAATGAAAAACTGTTTTTT.